The 27 T cell receptor beta chains listed next were all sequenced from one sample in a study of control samples from healthy donors and cancer patients (dated by TCRdb to the early 2020s). Receptors were amplified or captured by the immunoSEQ multiplex PCR assay. Sourced from immuneACCESS, this table was stored by TCRdb with only in-frame sequences that have V and J called. A share of the clones is absent; for the studies checked, an unresolved V gene accounts for under half, and the remainder has no known explanation. The sample records about 170,000 clones, 91% of which are singletons. The top ten clonotypes cover about 1.6% of the sample. Material for sequencing was blood. Every receptor here comes from a young woman in good health.

The chain couples TRBV9 to TRBJ1-6; 9 nucleotides agree with TRBD1. V shed 0 bases and J 7 bases; nucleotides not matched to a gene: 5. CDR1 and CDR2 from the germline V gene are SGDLS and YYNGEE. This CDR3 region has 16 residues. CDR3 sequence: CASSVDPGTGNSPLHF. Written as DNA, the CDR3 is TGTGCCAGCAGCGTAGACCCCGGGACAGGGAATTCACCCCTCCACTTT.

The V call is TRBV18, the J call TRBJ1-1; 9 nucleotides align to TRBD1. CDR3 length: 15 residues. V trimming: 5 bases; J trimming: 5 bases; junction bases outside the gene matches: 9. Germline V gene data show CDR1 as KGHSH and CDR2 as LQKENI. CDR3 bases: TGTGCCAGCTCATCGATACAGGGGGCGGGTACTGAAGCTTTCTTT. The encoded protein is CASSSIQGAGTEAFF.

This clone came up once. The chain uses TRBV7-2 and TRBJ2-3; TRBD2 agrees at 9 bases. CDR1 is SGHTA, CDR2 FQGNSA, per germline. Germline trimming cut 5 bases from V and 2 bases from J; bases unmatched to any gene: 2. This CDR3 has 14 residues. The CDR3 nucleotides read TGTGCCAGCAGCCCTAGCGGGACCACAGATACGCAGTATTTT. Translated: CASSPSGTTDTQYF.

The V call is TRBV30, the J call TRBJ2-7; TRBD1 aligns across 8 bases. Germline CDR1 GTSNPN, CDR2 SVGIG (reference sequence). With V trimmed by 4 bases and J by 2 bases, 4 bases remained unmatched. The CDR3 has 13 residues. The CDR3 sequence is CAWTMDRAYEQYF. The CDR3 DNA sequence: TGTGCCTGGACCATGGACAGGGCCTACGAGCAGTACTTC.

This clone was seen a few times. This chain uses TRBV15 with TRBJ1-1; TRBD1 is a possible D gene (6 bases). Trimming cost V 0 bases and J 1 base, with 9 bases left between them. From germline, CDR1 is LNHNV and CDR2 YYDKDF (reference sequence). The CDR3 is 15 residues long. CDR3 loop: CATSRDMTGNTEAFF. The CDR3, as DNA: TGTGCCACCAGCAGAGATATGACAGGGAACACTGAAGCTTTCTTT.

The rearrangement joins TRBV9 to TRBJ2-3; 15 positions agree with TRBD2. The V gene end was trimmed by 0 bases and the J gene end by 1 base; junction bases not matched to a gene: 0. The CDR3 has 17 residues. Germline assignment: CDR1 SGDLS and CDR2 YYNGEE. CDR3 loop: CASSVGTSGGGTDTQYF. Written as DNA, the CDR3 is TGTGCCAGCAGCGTAGGGACTAGCGGGGGGGGCACAGATACGCAGTATTTT.

The chain links TRBV28 to TRBJ1-2; possibly TRBD1 for D (5 bases). Per germline, CDR1 MDHEN and CDR2 SYDVKM. V lost 8 bases and J lost 0, with 13 bases in between. There are 14 residues in the CDR3. The CDR3 loop is CASLGTATNYGYTF. The DNA of the CDR3 is TGTGCCAGCCTGGGGACGGCTACTAACTATGGCTACACCTTC.

This clone has just one count. This rearrangement joins TRBV5-1 to TRBJ1-5, with 9 nucleotides matching TRBD1. With 0 bases clipped from V and 1 base from J, the junction kept 2 bases outside the gene matches. CDR1 SGHRS and CDR2 YFSETQ come from the germline V gene. The CDR3 extends over 16 amino acids. The CDR3 DNA sequence: TGCGCCAGCAGCTTGGGGGGGACAGGGAGCAATCAGCCCCAGCATTTT. It translates to CASSLGGTGSNQPQHF.

This clone was recorded only once. The sample holds other DNA sequences that translate to the same CDR3. The chain is built from TRBV18 and TRBJ2-1; D uncertain. The V end lost 4 bases, the J end lost 6 bases, and 4 bases lay between the germline ends. The CDR3 has 11 residues. Germline CDR1 KGHSH, CDR2 LQKENI. The CDR3 sequence: CASSQGNEQFF. The CDR3 DNA reads TGTGCCAGCTCACAGGGCAATGAGCAGTTCTTC.

To note about this clone: Other DNA sequences of this sample code for an identical CDR3. This rearrangement joins TRBV18 to TRBJ2-5, with D perhaps matching TRBD1 (5 bases). This CDR3 comprises 14 residues. CDR1 and CDR2 from the germline V gene are KGHSH and LQKENI. V gave up 2 bases and J gave up 1 base, with 8 bases separating them. The CDR3 is CASSPGQGQETQYF. The CDR3 DNA reads as TGTGCCAGCTCACCAGGCCAGGGCCAAGAGACCCAGTACTTC.

About this clone itself: Other DNA sequences of this sample code for an identical CDR3. The chain couples TRBV4-3 to TRBJ2-1; 12 bases line up with TRBD1. The CDR3 contains 15 residues. CDR1 LGHNA and CDR2 YSLEER come from the germline V gene. V lost 3 bases, J lost 4 bases, and 1 base stayed unmatched. CDR3 sequence: CASSQGQGAYNEQFF. The CDR3 nucleotides read TGCGCCAGCAGCCAGGGACAGGGGGCTTACAATGAGCAGTTCTTC.

This chain joins TRBV29-1 and TRBJ1-1; D may be TRBD1 (5 bases). The CDR3 contains 11 residues. Germline lookup yields CDR1 SQVTM and CDR2 ANQGSEA. The V end was cut by 4 bases, the J end by 4 bases, with 7 bases between. In DNA, the CDR3 is TGCAGCGTTGGAGGGGTCACTGAAGCTTTCTTT. Protein: CSVGGVTEAFF.

The V and J genes are TRBV11-2 and TRBJ2-1; TRBD2 matches 7 bases. From germline, CDR1 is SGHAT and CDR2 FQNNGV. CDR3 length: 13 amino acids. V shed 7 bases, J shed 5 bases, and the junction held 5 bases outside the gene matches. The CDR3 DNA reads TGTGCCAGCAACCCAGCGGGGAACAATGAGCAGTTCTTC. It yields the protein CASNPAGNNEQFF.

The J gene is TRBJ2-3, the V gene TRBV7-8; TRBD2 matches at 12 bases. This CDR3 is built from 16 residues. Germline assignment: CDR1 SGHVS and CDR2 FQNEAQ. J was trimmed by 5 bases and V by 5 bases; bases with no gene match: 8. The CDR3 reads CASSPSGGALGDTQYF. The CDR3, as DNA: TGTGCCAGCAGCCCTAGCGGGGGGGCATTGGGAGATACGCAGTATTTT.

The chain is built from TRBV12-5 and TRBJ2-3; 10 bases align to TRBD2. The V and J ends lost 0 bases and 2 bases, in that order; junction bases with no gene match: 2. The V gene's germline CDR1 is LGHNT and CDR2 FRNRAP. The CDR3 has 16 residues. The CDR3 is CASGLVSGGHTDTQYF. The CDR3 nucleotides are TGTGCTAGTGGTTTGGTTAGCGGGGGGCACACAGATACGCAGTATTTT.

This clone appeared once. V usage is TRBV11-2 and J usage is TRBJ2-2; D is undetermined. The V and J ends lost 1 base and 5 bases respectively, with 11 bases between them. In germline, CDR1 is SGHAT, CDR2 FQNNGV. The CDR3 is made up of 15 amino acids. The CDR3 sequence: CASSLAAGGTGELFF. CDR3 coding DNA: TGTGCCAGCAGCTTAGCGGCAGGTGGGACCGGGGAGCTGTTTTTT. Using reference TRBV11-2 and TRBJ2-2 for the parts outside the CDR3, the full variable domain is EAGVAQSPRYKIIEKRQSVAFWCNPISGHATLYWYQQILGQGPKLLIQFQNNGVVDDSQLPKDRFSAERLKGVDSTLKIQPAKLEDSAVYLCASSLAAGGTGELFFGEGSRLTVL.

The chain has TRBV5-4 and TRBJ1-2; tentative D call: TRBD1 (5 bases). Trimming removed 0 bases from V and 7 bases from J, with 13 bases in between. This CDR3 comprises 14 residues. Germline V CDR1 and CDR2: SGHNT, YYREEE (reference sequence). This CDR3 reads CASSLGTQEFGYTF. Written as DNA, the CDR3 is TGTGCCAGCAGCTTGGGAACACAGGAATTTGGCTACACCTTC.

This rearrangement joins TRBV13 to TRBJ1-1, with unresolved D. The CDR3 spans 14 residues. The germline gives CDR1 PRHDT, CDR2 FYEKMQ (reference sequence). Trimming shortened V by 0 bases and J by 0 bases, and 5 bases separated the two germline ends. The CDR3 region has the DNA TGTGCCAGCAGCTTAGGCCCCGTGAACACTGAAGCTTTCTTT. Translating gives CASSLGPVNTEAFF.

The genes are TRBV27 and TRBJ1-4; D remains unclear. This CDR3 is built from 13 residues. Germline V gives CDR1 MNHEY, CDR2 SMNVEV (reference sequence). V was shortened by 1 base and J by 8 bases, with 8 bases between the two germline ends. The CDR3 DNA is TGTGCCAGCAGTTTATTGGAGGGAGAAAAACTGTTTTTT. Translation: CASSLLEGEKLFF.

This chain connects TRBV14 to TRBJ2-7; D is uncertain. V lost 1 base, J lost 6 bases, and 7 bases lay in between. The germline V gene encodes CDR1 SGHDN and CDR2 FVKESK. This CDR3 region has 12 residues. The CDR3 is CASSQVVSEQYF. The CDR3 region has the DNA TGTGCCAGCAGCCAAGTGGTCAGCGAGCAGTACTTC. Full variable domain (missing parts from reference TRBV14 and TRBJ2-7): EAGVTQFPSHSVIEKGQTVTLRCDPISGHDNLYWYRRVMGKEIKFLLHFVKESKQDESGMPNNRFLAERTGGTYSTLKVQPAELEDSGVYFCASSQVVSEQYFGPGTRLTVT.

About this clone itself: Distinct nucleotide sequences in the sample also encode this CDR3. This chain links TRBV27 with TRBJ1-1, with TRBD1 identical over 7 bases. The CDR3 covers 14 residues. Germline V gives CDR1 MNHEY, CDR2 SMNVEV (reference sequence). V lost 5 bases to trimming and J lost 0 bases; unmatched junction nucleotides: 3. CDR3: CASSLQGMNTEAFF. CDR3 nucleotides: TGTGCCAGCAGTCTACAGGGGATGAACACTGAAGCTTTCTTT.

V gene TRBV25-1 combines with J gene TRBJ2-5, with TRBD2 identical over 7 bases. CDR3 length: 13 amino acids. Germline values: CDR1 MGHDK, CDR2 SYGVNS. V lost 4 bases to trimming and J lost 5 bases; unmatched junction nucleotides: 4. The CDR3 spells CASSGTSAETQYF. The CDR3 DNA reads TGTGCCAGCAGTGGAACTAGCGCCGAGACCCAGTACTTC.

This clone was seen a single time. The V call is TRBV19, the J call TRBJ2-3; tentatively, D is TRBD2 (6 bases). The CDR3 is 16 residues long. V lost 5 bases and J lost 0, with 15 bases in between. CDR1 and CDR2 from the germline V gene are LNHDA and SQIVND (reference sequence). The CDR3 region has the DNA TGTGCCAGTAGTGCCGGGACTTTTCATAGCACAGATACGCAGTATTTT. Its protein is CASSAGTFHSTDTQYF.

The chain couples TRBV5-1 to TRBJ2-7; 11 bases align to TRBD1. The CDR3 has 14 residues. The germline CDR1 and CDR2 sequences are SGHRS and YFSETQ. After removal of 4 bases from V and 6 bases from J, the junction contained 6 bases not matched to a gene. The CDR3 region has the DNA TGCGCCAGCAGCACCGGGACAGGGGGTCTCGAGCAGTACTTC. Its protein product is CASSTGTGGLEQYF.

The chain recombines TRBV14 with TRBJ2-7; the D gene is possibly TRBD1 (6 bases). This CDR3 has 14 residues. V lost 1 base and J 6 bases, leaving 13 bases between the germline ends. Germline values: CDR1 SGHDN, CDR2 FVKESK. This CDR3 is CASSQGLRGAEQYF. For the CDR3, the DNA is TGTGCCAGCAGCCAAGGGCTCAGGGGTGCCGAGCAGTACTTC.

V is TRBV20-1 and J is TRBJ2-4, with D perhaps matching TRBD2 (6 bases). V dropped 6 bases and J dropped 3 bases, with 6 bases sitting between them. Germline V gene data show CDR1 as DFQATT and CDR2 as SNEGSKA (reference sequence). This CDR3 spans 11 amino acids. The CDR3 reads CSADYKNIQYF. In DNA, the CDR3 is TGCAGTGCGGACTACAAAAACATTCAGTACTTC.

With respect to this clone: This CDR3 is also generated by other DNA sequences in the sample. This rearrangement joins TRBV9 to TRBJ2-1, with 7 bases that match TRBD2. Germline V gene data show CDR1 as SGDLS and CDR2 as YYNGEE. The V segment lost 2 bases and the J segment 3 bases; nucleotides outside the gene matches: 5. There are 15 residues in the CDR3. CDR3 sequence: CASSVGLADYNEQFF. CDR3 in DNA: TGTGCCAGCAGCGTCGGTCTAGCGGACTACAATGAGCAGTTCTTC.